Described below is a single T cell receptor (beta chain) sequence and its context. Original data processing: Reference gene primer amplification gave nucleated cell count estimates. Profiling relied on immunoSEQ multiplex PCR, and the TCRdb table lists in-frame clones only, not all of them. V and J calls and clone size are copied from that table; D and trimming were computed from the DNA. Of about 74,000 clones in the sample, 85% were seen once. V lost 7 bases and J lost 2; bases outside the gene matches: 7. Germline assignment: CDR1 MNHEY and CDR2 SVGAGI. The CDR3 sequence is 14 residues long. The data originate from a study of blood T cell repertoires in COVID-19. Background on the study: The samples span acute and convalescent COVID-19 from the United States, Italy and Spain. Sources were T cells, B-cell-depleted T cells, or PBMCs; the material itself was cDNA or gDNA.

The TCR comes from a man aged 50-60 years with acute or convalescent COVID-19. This chain links TRBV6-5 with TRBJ2-7; 8 nucleotides agree with TRBD1. The sample consisted of peripheral blood. The CDR3 here is CASTSRGPPYEQYF. The CDR3 DNA follows: TGTGCCAGCACCTCCAGGGGGCCTCCCTACGAGCAGTACTTC.